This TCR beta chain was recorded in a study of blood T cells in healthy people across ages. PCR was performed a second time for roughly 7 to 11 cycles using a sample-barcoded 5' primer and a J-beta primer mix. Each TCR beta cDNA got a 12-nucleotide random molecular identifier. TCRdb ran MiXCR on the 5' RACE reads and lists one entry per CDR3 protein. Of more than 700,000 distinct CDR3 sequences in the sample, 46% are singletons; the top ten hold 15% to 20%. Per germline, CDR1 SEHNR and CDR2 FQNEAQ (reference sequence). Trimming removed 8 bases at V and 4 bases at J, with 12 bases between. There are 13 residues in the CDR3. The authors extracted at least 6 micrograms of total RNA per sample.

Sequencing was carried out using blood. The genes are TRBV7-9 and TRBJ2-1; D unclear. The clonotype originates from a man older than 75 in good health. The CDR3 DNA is TGTGCCAGCCTTTGGCAGGATTACAATGAGCAGTTCTTC. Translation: CASLWQDYNEQFF.